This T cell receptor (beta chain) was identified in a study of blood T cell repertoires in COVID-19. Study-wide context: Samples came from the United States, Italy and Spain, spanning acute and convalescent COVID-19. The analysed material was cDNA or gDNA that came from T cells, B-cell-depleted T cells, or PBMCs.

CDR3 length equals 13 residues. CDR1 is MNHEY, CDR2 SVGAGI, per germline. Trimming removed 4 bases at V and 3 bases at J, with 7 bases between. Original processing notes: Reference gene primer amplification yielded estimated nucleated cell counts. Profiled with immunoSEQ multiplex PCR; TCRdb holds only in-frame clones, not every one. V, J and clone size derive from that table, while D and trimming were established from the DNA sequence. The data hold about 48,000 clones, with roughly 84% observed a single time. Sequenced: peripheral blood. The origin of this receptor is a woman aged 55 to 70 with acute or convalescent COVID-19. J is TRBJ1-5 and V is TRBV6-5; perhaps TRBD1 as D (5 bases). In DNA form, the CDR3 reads TGTGCCAGCAGTTCGACAGTCAATCAGCCCCAGCATTTT. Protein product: CASSSTVNQPQHF.